The clone carrying this T cell receptor beta chain was detected a few times. What it recognizes is unknown. This sample is drawn from a study of T-cell memory formation after mild COVID-19. The V gene's germline CDR1 is DFQATT and CDR2 SNEGSKA (reference sequence). The CDR3 extends over 15 amino acids. Trimming took 5 bases from V and 5 from J; bases not matched to a gene: 13. Broader study findings: Contracting clones localized mainly to CM and EM when CD4+ and mainly to EMRA when CD8+. Pre-infection memory carried some responding clones, suggesting that cross-reactive memory joined. Day 15 to 85 contracting clones showed balanced CD4/CD8; later expanders leaned CD4+.

From the 5' RACE reads, TCRdb called clonotypes with MiXCR, one entry per CDR3 protein. The table records roughly 350,000 distinct CDR3 sequences, roughly an eighth of them present only once. The chain joins TRBV20-1 to TRBJ2-5, with 8 bases aligning to TRBD2. The sequence derives from a young man who had mild COVID-19 (a few samples of this study predate the infection). Cell type and time point are not known. Material: PBMCs or a T cell subset sorted from them (not recorded which). CDR3 nucleotides: TGCAGTGCTGTCCGGGAGGGGACTAGTGCTGAGACCCAGTACTTC. This gives the protein CSAVREGTSAETQYF.